The entry that follows covers one T cell receptor (beta chain) sequence. The data were taken from a study of blood T cell repertoires in COVID-19. Overall study: Acute and convalescent COVID-19 samples came from the United States, Italy and Spain. From T cells, B-cell-depleted T cells, or PBMCs came the material, which was cDNA or gDNA.

Original analysis: Estimates of nucleated cell counts were drawn from the amplification of reference gene primers. TCRdb's copy holds only in-frame clones and misses some; the assay was immunoSEQ multiplex PCR. The V and J calls and clone size come from that table; D and trimming were worked out from the DNA. The sample lists more than 120,000 clones, approximately 90% occurring once. Germline V gene data show CDR1 as SEHNR and CDR2 as FQNEAQ (reference sequence). The CDR3 extends over 15 amino acids. V was pared by 4 bases and J by 1 base, with 14 bases between. V gene TRBV7-9 combines with J gene TRBJ2-7; D might be TRBD1 (5 bases). Sequencing was performed on peripheral blood. The sequence was obtained from a human donor in a cohort sampled during active COVID-19. CDR3: CASSWGTGLSYEQYF. The CDR3 DNA reads as TGTGCCAGCAGCTGGGGTACAGGCCTATCCTACGAGCAGTACTTC.